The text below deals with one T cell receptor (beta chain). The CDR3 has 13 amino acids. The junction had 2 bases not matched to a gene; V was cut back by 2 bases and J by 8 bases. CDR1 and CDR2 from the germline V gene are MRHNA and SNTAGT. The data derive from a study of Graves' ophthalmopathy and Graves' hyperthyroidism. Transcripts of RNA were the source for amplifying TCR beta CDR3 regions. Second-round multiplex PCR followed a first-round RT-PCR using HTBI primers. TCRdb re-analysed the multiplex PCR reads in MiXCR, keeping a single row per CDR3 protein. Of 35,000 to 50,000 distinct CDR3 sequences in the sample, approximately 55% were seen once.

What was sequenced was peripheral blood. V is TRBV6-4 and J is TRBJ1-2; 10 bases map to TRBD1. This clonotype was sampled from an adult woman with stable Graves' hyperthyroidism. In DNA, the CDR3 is TGTGCCAGCAGTGACGGGACAGGGGCCGGCTACACCTTC. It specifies CASSDGTGAGYTF.